This T cell receptor (beta chain) was sequenced for a study of CD8 T cells in ankylosing spondylitis. TCRdb independently ran MiXCR on the 5' RACE reads; one entry per CDR3 protein. The sample carries about 700,000 distinct CDR3 sequences, 15% to 20% recorded once. The CDR3 spans 14 residues. V was cut by 0 bases and J by 5 bases, with 8 bases left in between. Germline loops: CDR1 SGHTA, CDR2 FQGNSA. Findings and caveats of the study: A number of the motif variants had already been described in reactive arthritis synovial fluid and blood. A motif of eight highly homologous TCR beta variants was seen as apparently characteristic of ankylosing spondylitis blood. Matched ankylosing spondylitis synovial fluid reportedly contained a significantly enriched population of disease-linked clones.

A few counts support this clonotype. No antigen is known for it. The chain recombines TRBV7-2 with TRBJ2-1; D ambiguous. Sequenced sample: blood, either unsorted or a sorted T cell fraction (not recorded which). This receptor was taken from a male donor with ankylosing spondylitis. The CDR3 here is CASSLAGKHNEQFF. For the CDR3, the DNA is TGTGCCAGCAGCTTAGCGGGGAAACACAATGAGCAGTTCTTC.